This T cell receptor (beta chain) emerged from a study of T cells in Graves' hyperthyroidism and ophthalmopathy. Study results and limitations: Blood also held most thyroid clonotypes expanded beyond 0.001.

With respect to this clonotype: Its target is not known.

Criteria for exclusion of patients were uncontrolled infection, other autoimmune disease, pregnancy or lactation. Amplification of TCR beta CDR3 regions used RNA as the template. RT-PCR in the first round (using the HTBI primer set) targeted the TCR CDR3. TCRdb redid the calling of the multiplex PCR reads with MiXCR, one entry per CDR3 protein. Here the sample spans around 300,000 distinct CDR3 sequences, approximately 14% being singletons. The sample consisted of blood. The sequence came from a young woman with Graves' hyperthyroidism.

CDR3 nucleotide sequence: TGTGCCAGCAGCCAAGTGATGAGGGACAATGAGCAGTTCTTC. Translation: CASSQVMRDNEQFF. V is TRBV4-2 and J is TRBJ2-1; maybe TRBD2 (5 bases). Looked up from germline, CDR1 is LGHNA and CDR2 is YNFKEQ. CDR3 length: 14 amino acids. The V gene lost 1 base and the J gene lost 5 bases, with 9 bases spanning the gap.